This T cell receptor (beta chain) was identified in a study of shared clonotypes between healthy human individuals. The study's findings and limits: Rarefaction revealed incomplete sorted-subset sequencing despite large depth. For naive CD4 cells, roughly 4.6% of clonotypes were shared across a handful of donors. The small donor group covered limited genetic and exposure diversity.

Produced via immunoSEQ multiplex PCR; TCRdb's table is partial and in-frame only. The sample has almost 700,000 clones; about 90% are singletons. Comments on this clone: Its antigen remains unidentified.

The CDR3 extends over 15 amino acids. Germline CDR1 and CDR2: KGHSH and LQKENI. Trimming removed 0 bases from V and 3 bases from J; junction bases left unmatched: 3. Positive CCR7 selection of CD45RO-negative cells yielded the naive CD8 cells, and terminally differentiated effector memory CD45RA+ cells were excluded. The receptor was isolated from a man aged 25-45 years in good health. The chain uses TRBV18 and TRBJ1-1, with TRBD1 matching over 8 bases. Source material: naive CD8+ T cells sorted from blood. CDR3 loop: CASSPPDRGYTEAFF. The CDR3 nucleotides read TGTGCCAGCTCACCACCCGACAGGGGATACACTGAAGCTTTCTTT.